This TCR beta chain is drawn from a study of cytomegalovirus exposure and HLA in healthy donors. Points from the study as a whole: Immune exposure information comprised only CMV serostatus.

Comment on this clone: The target antigen is unknown.

The PCR was carried out with 60 Vbeta primers and 13 Jbeta primers. Method: immunoSEQ multiplex PCR; TCRdb's copy keeps in-frame clones and lacks some. The sample lists under 200,000 clones, over 70% occurring once. The receptor comes from a middle-aged man in good health and CMV-seronegative. Sequencing was done on a sample of PBMCs.

As DNA, the CDR3 is TGTGCCAGCTCTTATCTAGACGGCTACACTGAAGCTTTCTTT. As protein: CASSYLDGYTEAFF. The genes are TRBV18 and TRBJ1-1; D gene uncertain. From germline, CDR1 is KGHSH and CDR2 LQKENI. Trimming took 6 bases from V and 3 from J, leaving 14 bases between them. CDR3 length: 14 residues.